Below, one TCR beta chain is given with its context. Antigen unknown. The CDR3 length is 13 residues. V was trimmed by 8 bases and J by 7 bases, leaving 17 bases between them. Germline loops: CDR1 DFQATT, CDR2 SNEGSKA (reference sequence). TCR beta CDR3 regions were amplified from RNA transcripts. Following a first-round RT-PCR that used HTBI primers, a second-round multiplex PCR was carried out. TCRdb re-called the multiplex PCR reads through MiXCR, storing one row per CDR3 protein. This sample carries about 590,000 distinct CDR3 sequences, about 40% of them seen once, and the ten largest clones take about 4.6%. The data stem from a study of Graves' ophthalmopathy and Graves' hyperthyroidism. General observations from the study: Ophthalmopathy was separated from stable hyperthyroidism by a 13-signature model with around 88% sensitivity and roughly 84% specificity. Most thyroid clonotypes with frequency above 0.001 were detected in blood too.

Exclusion criteria comprised other autoimmune diseases, uncontrolled infections, pregnancy or lactation in patients. Patients were diagnosed from clinical symptoms, serum thyroxine, TRAb, thyroid ultrasound and orbital computed tomography. The sequence was obtained from an adult man with Graves' hyperthyroidism. This chain links TRBV20-1 with TRBJ1-4, with a weak D call TRBD1 (5 bases). Sequencing used peripheral blood or thyroid tissue (not recorded which). As DNA, the CDR3 is TGCAGTAGCACGGACACGCCAGGTGAAAAACTGTTTTTT. Residues: CSSTDTPGEKLFF.